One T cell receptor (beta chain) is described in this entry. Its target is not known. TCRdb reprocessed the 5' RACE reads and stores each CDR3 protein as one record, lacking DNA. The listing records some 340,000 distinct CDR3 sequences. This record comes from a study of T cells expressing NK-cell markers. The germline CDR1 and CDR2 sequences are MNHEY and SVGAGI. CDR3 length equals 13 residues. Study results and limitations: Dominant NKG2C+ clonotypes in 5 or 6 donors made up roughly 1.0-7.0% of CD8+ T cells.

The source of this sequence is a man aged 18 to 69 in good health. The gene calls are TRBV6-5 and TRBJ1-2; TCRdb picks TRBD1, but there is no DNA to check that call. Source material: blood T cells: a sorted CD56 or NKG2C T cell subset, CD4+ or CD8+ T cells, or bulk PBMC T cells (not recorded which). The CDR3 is CASSYRTGGGYTF.